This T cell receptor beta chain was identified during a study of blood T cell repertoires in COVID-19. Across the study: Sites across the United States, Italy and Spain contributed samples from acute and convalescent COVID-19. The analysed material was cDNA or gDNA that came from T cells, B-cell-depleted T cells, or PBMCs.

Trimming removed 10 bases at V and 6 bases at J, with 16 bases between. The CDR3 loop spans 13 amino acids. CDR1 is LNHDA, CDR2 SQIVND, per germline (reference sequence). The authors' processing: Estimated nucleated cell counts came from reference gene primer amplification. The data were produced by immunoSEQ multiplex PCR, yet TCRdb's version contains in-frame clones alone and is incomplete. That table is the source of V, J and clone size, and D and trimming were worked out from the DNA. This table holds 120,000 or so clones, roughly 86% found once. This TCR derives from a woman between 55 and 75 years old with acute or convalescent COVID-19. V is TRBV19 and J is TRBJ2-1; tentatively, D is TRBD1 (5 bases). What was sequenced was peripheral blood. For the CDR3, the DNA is TGTGCCACCCGCCTCAGGGCAACCAATGAGCAGTTCTTC. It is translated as CATRLRATNEQFF.